This is a list of T cell receptor beta chains from one sample in a study of CD8+ T cells in alopecia areata. The method was immunoSEQ multiplex PCR; TCRdb's version includes in-frame clones alone and lacks a portion of them. There are over 120,000 clones in the sample; 40% to 65% occur only once, and around 1% lies in the top ten. The sample here was CD4+ T cells sorted from blood, taken at week 0. The receptors stem from a human donor with alopecia areata. The CDR3 runs from the conserved cysteine through the conserved F or W. D genes are given only for firm matches. Part of the rows lack a size; the others show once, few, many or a class for expanded clones.

j_call	v_call	clone_size	d_call	cdr3_length	cdr3_nt	cdr3_aa
TRBJ2-5	TRBV5-1	-	TRBD1	14	TGCGCCAGCAGCACTGGACAGGGTTCAGAGACCCAGTACTTC	CASSTGQGSETQYF
TRBJ2-6	TRBV7-2	-	-	15	TGTGCCAGCAGTTTATACTCCTCTGGGGCCAACGTCCTGACTTTC	CASSLYSSGANVLTF
TRBJ2-5	TRBV18	-	-	12	TGTGCCAGCTCACTCGGTCAAGAGACCCAGTACTTC	CASSLGQETQYF
TRBJ2-5	TRBV5-1	-	-	12	TGCGCCAGCAGCTCCCTGTCAGAGACCCAGTACTTC	CASSSLSETQYF
TRBJ2-1	TRBV11-2	once	-	12	TGTGCCAGCAGCTCCCGACGGGCTGAGCAGTTCTTC	CASSSRRAEQFF
TRBJ2-7	TRBV7-2	-	TRBD2	14	TGTGCCAGCAGCTATAGCGGGAGTAGGTACGAGCAGTACTTC	CASSYSGSRYEQYF
TRBJ2-5	TRBV2	once	-	15	TGTGCCAGCAGTGTCGGGGGCGGCCGAGCGGAGACCCAGTACTTC	CASSVGGGRAETQYF
TRBJ2-5	TRBV14	few	-	17	TGTGCCAGCAGCCAAGCCTACAAGGGCACAGTCCATGAGACCCAGTACTTC	CASSQAYKGTVHETQYF
TRBJ2-1	TRBV30	-	-	13	TGTGCCTGGAGTGGCCCCCGAGTACATGAGCAGTTCTTC	CAWSGPRVHEQFF
TRBJ2-1	TRBV7-2	-	-	18	TGTGCCAGCAGCTTAGGCACCATTACAGGGTTGTGGTACAATGAGCAGTTCTTC	CASSLGTITGLWYNEQFF
TRBJ1-1	TRBV29-1	-	-	14	TGCAGCGTTTTATCGACTTGGGGAGGCACTGAAGCTTTCTTT	CSVLSTWGGTEAFF
TRBJ2-4	TRBV7-9	few	-	14	TGTGCCAGCAGCTCTGCGGTTGCCAAAAACATTCAGTACTTC	CASSSAVAKNIQYF
TRBJ2-3	TRBV4-1	few	-	14	TGCGCCAGCAGCCCAGAGCAGAGCACAGATACGCAGTATTTT	CASSPEQSTDTQYF
TRBJ1-5	TRBV29-1	-	TRBD1	13	TGCAGCGTTGAACAGGGGGGCAATCAGCCCCAGCATTTT	CSVEQGGNQPQHF
TRBJ2-5	TRBV6-1	-	TRBD1	15	TGTGCCAGCAGTGAACTAGGGACAGGGGGAAAGACCCAGTACTTC	CASSELGTGGKTQYF
TRBJ2-5	TRBV4-1	-	TRBD1	16	TGCGCCAGCAGCCGATTGGAGACAGGGAAGGAAGAGACCCAGTACTTC	CASSRLETGKEETQYF
TRBJ2-7	TRBV5-1	-	TRBD1	16	TGCGCCAGCAGCTCAGGGCGCCAGGGGGCGGCGGACGAGCAGTACTTC	CASSSGRQGAADEQYF
TRBJ2-5	TRBV29-1	few	TRBD1	14	TGCAGCGTTGATACACAGGGGGCTGGAGAGACCCAGTACTTC	CSVDTQGAGETQYF
TRBJ2-1	TRBV15	-	TRBD2	14	TGTGCCACCAGCAGACTAGCGGGCCTCAATGAGCAGTTCTTC	CATSRLAGLNEQFF
TRBJ2-5	TRBV6-6	once	-	12	TGTGCCAGCAGCGGGCGCCAAGAGACCCAGTACTTC	CASSGRQETQYF
TRBJ1-2	TRBV7-2	few	TRBD1	17	TGTGCCAGCAGCTTAGGGGCTGACAGGGAATTTAACTATGGCTACACCTTC	CASSLGADREFNYGYTF
TRBJ1-2	TRBV27	-	-	14	TGTGCCAGCCGTCTTTTAGAGGGAAACTATGGCTACACCTTC	CASRLLEGNYGYTF
TRBJ1-2	TRBV25-1	-	TRBD1	13	TGTGCCAGCAGTGAGACAGGGGTTTATGGCTACACCTTC	CASSETGVYGYTF
TRBJ1-3	TRBV5-1	-	-	19	TGCGCCAGCAGCTTGGAGGCGGTTGGACGGTACTACTCTGGAAACACCATATATTTT	CASSLEAVGRYYSGNTIYF
TRBJ2-1	TRBV29-1	-	TRBD2	15	TGCAGCGTTGATGGACTAGCGGGATCCAATCCTGAGCAGTTCTTC	CSVDGLAGSNPEQFF
TRBJ1-2	TRBV5-1	-	-	15	TGCGCCAGCAGCTCCCAAATGGGGGGAAAATCTGGCTACACCTTC	CASSSQMGGKSGYTF
TRBJ1-2	TRBV18	-	TRBD1	14	TGTGCCAGCTCACCAGACAGGGCGTTGGGTGGCTACACCTTC	CASSPDRALGGYTF
TRBJ2-7	TRBV2	once	TRBD2	15	TGTGCCAGCACCGACGAAGGACTAGCGGGAGAGGATGCGTGGTTC	CASTDEGLAGEDAWF
TRBJ2-6	TRBV30	-	TRBD2	15	TGTGCCTGGAGTGCGGGGGGCTCTGGGGCCAACGTCCTGACTTTC	CAWSAGGSGANVLTF
TRBJ2-7	TRBV20-1	-	-	10	TGCAGTGCTGCCCCGAACGAGCAGTACTTC	CSAAPNEQYF
TRBJ2-3	TRBV6-1	-	-	15	TGTGCCAGCAGTGAAGCGACAACCCGGGCAGATACGCAGTATTTT	CASSEATTRADTQYF
TRBJ2-7	TRBV29-1	-	-	13	TGCAGCGTTTATGCGGAGGGCTCCTACGAGCAGTACTTC	CSVYAEGSYEQYF
TRBJ2-5	TRBV4-1	once	-	15	TGCGCCAGCAGCCCTTCCCCACTAGTCCAAGAGACCCAGTACTTC	CASSPSPLVQETQYF
TRBJ2-1	TRBV29-1	-	TRBD2	13	TGCAGCGTTGACCTAACTAGCGGGAGGATACAGTTCTTC	CSVDLTSGRIQFF
TRBJ2-3	TRBV9	once	TRBD2	18	TGTGCCAGCAGCGTAGATCCCCTAGCGGGAGGGTACACAGATACGCAGTATTTT	CASSVDPLAGGYTDTQYF
TRBJ2-1	TRBV7-2	few	TRBD1	16	TGTGCCAGCAGCTTAAGCCCCGACAGGGGGCCGAGGGAGCAGTTCTTC	CASSLSPDRGPREQFF
TRBJ2-2	TRBV2	-	-	10	TGTGCCAGCGGGGGCGGGGAGCTGTTTTTT	CASGGGELFF
TRBJ2-3	TRBV2	few	-	15	TGTGCCAGCACCGTTAGCGGAAGGAGTGGAGATACGCAGTATTTT	CASTVSGRSGDTQYF
TRBJ2-3	TRBV4-3	-	TRBD2	17	TGCGCCAGCAGCCAAGATTCTCTAGCGGGGGGCACAGATACGCAGTATTTT	CASSQDSLAGGTDTQYF
TRBJ2-3	TRBV10-3	few	TRBD2	14	TGTGCCAGCGGACCTAGCGGGAGTTCAGATACGCAGTATTTT	CASGPSGSSDTQYF
TRBJ2-7	TRBV25-1	-	-	16	TGTGCCAGCAGTGGAACGGACGGACGTATCCTCTACGAGCAGTACTTC	CASSGTDGRILYEQYF
TRBJ2-4	TRBV19	-	-	13	TGTGCCAGTAGACCACGGGCCAAAAACATTCAGTACTTC	CASRPRAKNIQYF
TRBJ2-2	TRBV7-3	-	-	14	TGTGCCAGCAGCTTAGACCAAGGGCCCGGGGAGCTGTTTTTT	CASSLDQGPGELFF
TRBJ2-5	TRBV27	-	TRBD1	13	TGTGCCAGCAGCCCGGGGACAGGAGAGACCCAGTACTTC	CASSPGTGETQYF
TRBJ2-3	TRBV7-8	-	-	15	TGTGCCAGCAGCTTACAGGGCGGGAGCACAGATACGCAGTATTTT	CASSLQGGSTDTQYF
TRBJ1-2	TRBV5-1	-	-	15	TGCGCCAGCAGCGTCGGCGGGAGCCCTAACTATGGCTACACCTTC	CASSVGGSPNYGYTF
TRBJ1-1	TRBV18	-	-	12	TGTGCCAGCCAGGGTGTTGGCTATGAAGCTTTCTTT	CASQGVGYEAFF
TRBJ2-1	TRBV2	-	TRBD2	18	TGTGCCAGCAGTGCCTCCGTCACTAGCGTTGCGTCCTACAATGAGCAGTTCTTC	CASSASVTSVASYNEQFF
TRBJ1-1	TRBV7-9	-	-	13	TGTGCCAGCAGCCTGACAGACCAGATTTATCCTTTCTTT	CASSLTDQIYPFF
TRBJ1-2	TRBV6-5	few	-	13	TGTGCCATCAGTGATAACAGGGTAAATGGCTACACCTTC	CAISDNRVNGYTF
TRBJ2-1	TRBV7-9	few	-	14	TGTGCCAGCAGCTTAAGAAGGGATAACCATGAGCAGTTCTTC	CASSLRRDNHEQFF
TRBJ2-7	TRBV5-1	-	-	11	TGCGCCAGCAGCTTGGATTACGAGCAGTACTTC	CASSLDYEQYF
TRBJ2-3	TRBV2	-	-	14	TGTGCCAGCATTCCCCCGGGCCCCACAGATACGCAGTATTTT	CASIPPGPTDTQYF
TRBJ1-2	TRBV30	once	-	11	TGTGCCTTGGCGACAGGTCCTGGCTACACCTTC	CALATGPGYTF
TRBJ2-3	TRBV25-1	-	TRBD1	17	TGTGCCAGCAGTGAGGTTAGGCGGACAGGCAGCACAGATACGCAGTATTTT	CASSEVRRTGSTDTQYF
TRBJ1-5	TRBV2	-	-	14	TGTGCCAGCAGTCGCAGGGCGGCCAATCAGCCCCAGCATTTT	CASSRRAANQPQHF
TRBJ1-4	TRBV15	-	TRBD1	14	TGTGCCACCAGCAAGGGGGACAGGGATGAAAAACTGTTTTTT	CATSKGDRDEKLFF
TRBJ2-2	TRBV11-1	many	TRBD1	14	TGTGCCAGTACGGGACAGGTCCCCAACGGGGAGCTGTTTTTT	CASTGQVPNGELFF